Below, 21 T cell receptor beta chains from the same sample are listed, as sequenced in a study of vaccination and CD4 T cells after COVID-19. Treatment defined: approximately 10-day PBMC culture with coronavirus spike peptide pools or control peptides (ViraFEST assay). These receptors lack a known antigen. The Oncomine TCR Beta short-read assay was applied to DNA of cultured CD4+ T cells. TCRdb recomputed calls from the PCR reads with MiXCR, one row per CDR3 protein. The sample shows around 8,000 distinct CDR3 sequences, 45% to 50% of them seen only once. Input material: CD4+ T cells from blood, cultured in vitro. These receptors were taken from a human donor who had recovered from COVID-19.

By its share, this clonotype is medium-sized. The rearrangement uses TRBV18 and TRBJ2-3, with no clear D. Germline CDR1 and CDR2: KGHSH and LQKENI. There are 13 residues in the CDR3. The V and J ends lost 6 bases and 3 bases respectively, with 10 bases between them. In nucleotides, the CDR3 is TGTGCCAGCTCCTCGGCCCAGACAGATACGCAGTATTTT. Encoded protein: CASSSAQTDTQYF.

The genes are TRBV7-2 and TRBJ2-1; D call uncertain. Trimming took off 5 bases at V and 0 bases at J, with 11 bases between the two ends. Germline CDR1 reads SGHTA; CDR2 reads FQGNSA. The CDR3 extends over 15 amino acids. CDR3 sequence reads: CASSPTAHSYNEQFF. For the CDR3, the DNA is TGTGCCAGCAGCCCGACTGCGCACTCCTACAATGAGCAGTTCTTC.

The sample holds a few counts of this clonotype. V is TRBV11-3 and J is TRBJ2-2; D is tentatively TRBD1 or TRBD2 (6 bases each). V was pared by 4 bases and J by 8 bases, with 11 bases between. The germline V gene encodes CDR1 SGHNT and CDR2 YENEEA. This CDR3 region has 13 residues. This CDR3 reads CASSSRGRGELFF. The CDR3, as DNA: TGTGCCAGCAGCTCACGGGGGCGTGGGGAGCTGTTTTTT.

In this sample, this clonotype turned up once. This chain links TRBV19 with TRBJ2-3, with TRBD2 matching 8 bases. The germline V gene encodes CDR1 LNHDA and CDR2 SQIVND (reference sequence). The CDR3 length is 17 residues. V lost 6 bases to trimming and J lost 1 base; unmatched junction nucleotides: 12. CDR3 DNA sequence: TGTGCCAGTAGAATCCCGGGGGGGGCGCTGGGCACAGATACGCAGTATTTT. Its protein is CASRIPGGALGTDTQYF.

The chain links TRBV12-3 or TRBV12-4 to TRBJ2-7; D call uncertain. V was shortened by 5 bases and J by 6 bases, with 11 bases between the two germline ends. There are 12 residues in the CDR3. For the CDR3, the DNA is TGTGCCAGCAGTCCGTTACTCGGCGAGCAGTACTTC. Amino acids: CASSPLLGEQYF.

The genes are TRBV6-2 or TRBV6-3 and TRBJ1-1; no clear D. The germline V and J ends were trimmed by 5 bases and 4 bases, with 14 bases remaining between them. There are 14 residues in the CDR3. The germline V gene encodes CDR1 MNHEY and CDR2 SVGEGT. In DNA, the CDR3 is TGTGCCAGCAGTATAAGACCGCGGGGCACTGAAGCTTTCTTT. Residues: CASSIRPRGTEAFF.

This clonotype was counted a few times. The rearrangement uses TRBV27 and TRBJ1-6; perhaps TRBD1 as D (5 bases). The CDR3 is 15 amino acids. Germline V gene lookup returns CDR1 MNHEY and CDR2 SMNVEV (reference sequence). Trimming pared 4 bases from V and 6 bases from J, leaving 13 bases between. CDR3 DNA sequence: TGTGCCAGCAGTTGGGGGGGTGCGCCTAATTCACCCCTCCACTTT. This codes for CASSWGGAPNSPLHF.

This clonotype was counted a few times. V usage is TRBV20-1 and J usage is TRBJ1-5; D might be TRBD1 (5 bases). Germline values: CDR1 DFQATT, CDR2 SNEGSKA (reference sequence). V dropped 1 base and J dropped 5 bases, with 12 bases sitting between them. The CDR3 spans 14 residues. In nucleotides, the CDR3 is TGCAGTGCTAGAGGCCCGGGACGAGATCAGCCCCAGCATTTT. This codes for CSARGPGRDQPQHF.

The rearrangement links TRBV20-1 to TRBJ2-5; D is perhaps TRBD1 or TRBD2 (5 bases each). The germline V gene has CDR1 DFQATT and CDR2 SNEGSKA (reference sequence). This CDR3 is 12 amino acids long. V was cut by 3 bases and J by 5 bases, with 10 bases left in between. The CDR3 here is CSASGGRETQYF. For the CDR3, the DNA is TGCAGTGCTAGTGGGGGAAGGGAGACCCAGTACTTC.

The rearrangement uses TRBV6-1 and TRBJ2-1, with TRBD1 as a possible D gene (6 bases). V lost 5 bases to trimming and J lost 8 bases, with 19 bases between them. Germline assignment: CDR1 MNHNS and CDR2 SASEGT. This CDR3 region has 15 residues. In nucleotides, the CDR3 is TGTGCCAGCAGTAGGTCCGCTAGCAGGGGTGATGAGCAGTTCTTC. Amino acids: CASSRSASRGDEQFF.

The chain joins TRBV19 to TRBJ1-5; D gene ambiguous. The CDR3 covers 14 residues. Germline V gene lookup returns CDR1 LNHDA and CDR2 SQIVND (reference sequence). V gave up 3 bases and J gave up 2 bases, with 8 bases separating them. CDR3: CASSINPRNQPQHF. The CDR3 DNA follows: TGTGCCAGTAGTATTAACCCCCGCAATCAGCCCCAGCATTTT.

J is TRBJ1-1 and V is TRBV14, with a tentative D call TRBD1 (6 bases). The CDR3 runs 16 residues. V was shortened by 4 bases and J by 4 bases, with 19 bases between the two germline ends. Per the germline V gene, CDR1 is SGHDN and CDR2 is FVKESK. The CDR3 loop reads CASSPRTALSSTEAFF. DNA for the CDR3: TGTGCCAGCAGCCCTCGGACAGCCCTGTCGAGCACTGAAGCTTTCTTT.

The V gene is TRBV5-1, the J gene TRBJ1-1; a possible D gene is TRBD1 (5 bases). The CDR3 is 16 residues long. V was cut by 2 bases and J by 1 base, with 15 bases left in between. CDR1 SGHRS and CDR2 YFSETQ come from the germline V gene. The CDR3 DNA is TGCGCCAGCAGCTTAAACCGACCCGGACAGAACACTGAAGCTTTCTTT. It yields the protein CASSLNRPGQNTEAFF. Filled out from reference TRBV5-1 and TRBJ1-1, the complete variable domain reads KAGVTQTPRYLIKTRGQQVTLSCSPISGHRSVSWYQQTPGQGLQFLFEYFSETQRNKGNFPGRFSGRQFSNSRSEMNVSTLELGDSALYLCASSLNRPGQNTEAFFGQGTRLTVV.

The chain uses TRBV18 and TRBJ2-2; TRBD2 is a possible D gene (6 bases). Between the trimmed V and J ends, which lost 0 bases and 2 bases, there was a span of 10 bases. Germline V gives CDR1 KGHSH, CDR2 LQKENI. This CDR3 contains 16 residues. CDR3 bases: TGTGCCAGCTCACCACCAGGTAGCGGAAACACCGGGGAGCTGTTTTTT. Translation gives CASSPPGSGNTGELFF.

The chain uses TRBV24-1 and TRBJ2-2; TRBD1 matches 8 bases. The CDR3 extends over 14 amino acids. CDR1 is KGHDR and CDR2 is SFDVKD in the germline V gene. V lost 12 bases and J lost 6; bases outside the gene matches: 11. The CDR3 sequence: CAARGQGSSGELFF. CDR3 coding DNA: TGTGCCGCCCGAGGACAGGGATCCTCCGGGGAGCTGTTTTTT.

This clonotype was seen more than once but under ten times. CDR3 sequence reads: CASSYQAGVTGELFF. CDR3 bases: TGTGCCAGCAGCTACCAAGCGGGAGTGACCGGGGAGCTGTTTTTT. The V gene is TRBV7-9, the J gene TRBJ2-2; 8 bases align to TRBD2. The CDR3 totals 15 residues. Germline V gene sequence: CDR1 SEHNR, CDR2 FQNEAQ (reference sequence). The V segment lost 4 bases and the J segment 5 bases; nucleotides outside the gene matches: 6.

This clonotype was seen a handful of times. This sequence joins TRBV18 and TRBJ1-5; D remains unclear. The ends were cut back, 2 bases at V and 3 bases at J, with 5 bases in the middle. CDR1 is KGHSH, CDR2 LQKENI, per germline. The length of the CDR3 is 13 residues. This chain's CDR3 is CASSPGNNQPQHF. The DNA of the CDR3 is TGTGCCAGCTCACCAGGAAACAATCAGCCCCAGCATTTT.

The V gene is TRBV20-1, the J gene TRBJ2-7, with D tentatively TRBD2 (6 bases). Trimming cost V 3 bases and J 3 bases, with 12 bases left between them. This CDR3 comprises 13 residues. Germline CDR1 is DFQATT and CDR2 is SNEGSKA (reference sequence). The CDR3 here is CSASGPRDYEQYF. Here the CDR3 DNA reads TGCAGTGCTAGTGGTCCGCGGGACTACGAGCAGTACTTC.

This chain uses TRBV5-5 with TRBJ1-3; D remains unclear. CDR1 SGHKS and CDR2 YYEKEE come from the germline V gene (reference sequence). There are 13 residues in the CDR3. Trimming removed 0 bases at V and 4 bases at J, with 5 bases between. The CDR3 protein is CASSLGPGNTIYF. CDR3 nucleotides: TGTGCCAGCAGCTTGGGGCCCGGAAACACCATATATTTT.

There are a few counts of this clonotype. The chain links TRBV11-3 to TRBJ1-1; D is undetermined. Germline V gene lookup returns CDR1 SGHNT and CDR2 YENEEA. The CDR3 is 12 amino acids. The V and J ends lost 6 bases and 5 bases respectively, with 10 bases between them. The CDR3 reads CASRYRDTEAFF. The CDR3, as DNA: TGTGCCAGCAGATATAGGGATACTGAAGCTTTCTTT.

This clonotype was seen a few times. The V call is TRBV7-2, the J call TRBJ2-3; D may correspond to TRBD1 or TRBD2 (5 bases each). With 2 bases removed from V and 3 bases from J, the gap between germline ends came to 24 bases. Germline values: CDR1 SGHTA, CDR2 FQGNSA. This CDR3 spans 19 amino acids. CDR3 nucleotides: TGTGCCAGCAGCTTACGGACCTTCCGGGACCCGGACCGAACAGATACGCAGTATTTT. Its translation: CASSLRTFRDPDRTDTQYF.